Sequencing of this TCR beta chain was carried out in a study of T cells in localized non-small cell lung cancer (dated by TCRdb to 2018 to 2021). Background for the entire study: The study analyzed T cell repertoires of 200 to 250 early-stage NSCLC patients, comparing tumors and uninvolved tumor-adjacent lungs. The cohort was made up of approximately 250 treatment-naive NSCLC patients whose localized lung tumors had been resected. The mean age of the NSCLC patients was roughly 63 years, with approximately 130 men and 95 to 110 women.

At diagnosis, peripheral blood, uninvolved tumor-adjacent lung and tumor were collected and were preserved as a mix of fresh-frozen and FFPE material. For TCR repertoire profiling, the blood samples were analyzed as peripheral blood mononuclear cells. CDR1 is given as WNHNN and CDR2 as SYGVQD, both from the germline V gene (reference sequence). There are 16 amino acids in the CDR3, from cysteine to phenylalanine inclusive. Only the CDR3 DNA is retained, 48 bases long and in frame from the first base. At the junction V is shortened by 6 bases and J by 8 bases; bases outside the gene matches: 12. Study-wide conclusions, independent of this receptor: A median of approximately 62 of the top 100 tumor clones turned up in the paired uninvolved adjacent lung, and about 28 of those clones also ranked among the top 100 of that same adjacent lung. Because multi-region tumor sequencing was not performed, intratumor heterogeneity could not be ruled out. Uninvolved tumor-adjacent lung showed the highest T cell clonality, higher than tumor, which suggests more focused antigenic responses in the uninvolved tumor-adjacent lung. Because the study design was exploratory, TCR variables were selected using unadjusted p-values without false-discovery rate correction. Higher blood T cell density associated with longer overall survival, while higher adjacent-lung clonality associated with shorter survival.

This clone appeared once. This receptor's antigen is unknown. Base qualities were left out, and no much larger clone turns up one base away. TCR beta CDR3 regions were sequenced from DNA using the immunoSEQ Assay. The paper's processing steps were these. T cell density was computed as TCR beta template counts normalized to usable DNA estimated by amplifying housekeeping genes. The preseqR package was used to estimate richness by extrapolating to 400,000 templates for PBMC samples and to 120,000 templates for tissue samples. Clonality was defined as one minus Pielou's evenness. To identify tissue-enriched TCRs, differential abundance testing was run on productive amino-acid clonotypes with a minimum total count of 5 and an alpha of 0.1. The Jaccard Index and the Morisita Overlap Index were used to measure repertoire overlap between compartments. GLIPH grouped TCR beta CDR3s together with public tetramer-defined viral CDR3s, and a viral motif had to include at least three viral sequences and also show V-gene enrichment. Imported from immuneACCESS, the table was reduced by TCRdb to in-frame sequences with V and J called. These copies leave out some clones; in studies compared against another copy, an unresolved V gene accounts for under half, and the cause of the remainder is not known. D and trimming were read from the DNA, whereas the V and J calls and clone size are those reported in that table. Counted in this sample were roughly 30,000 clones; about 89% of them appeared once. Clones ranked in the top ten supply about 3.2% of the sample.

The TCR originated in a female donor over 55 with stage I lung adenocarcinoma. Rearrangement joined TRBV10-1 to TRBJ2-1, with 11 central nucleotides matching TRBD1. The source was peripheral blood, collected before any cancer treatment. Here is the DNA: TGCGCCAGCAGCCCATCAGGGACAGGGGGGCTTCATGAGCAGTTCTTC. Its translation reads: CASSPSGTGGLHEQFF.